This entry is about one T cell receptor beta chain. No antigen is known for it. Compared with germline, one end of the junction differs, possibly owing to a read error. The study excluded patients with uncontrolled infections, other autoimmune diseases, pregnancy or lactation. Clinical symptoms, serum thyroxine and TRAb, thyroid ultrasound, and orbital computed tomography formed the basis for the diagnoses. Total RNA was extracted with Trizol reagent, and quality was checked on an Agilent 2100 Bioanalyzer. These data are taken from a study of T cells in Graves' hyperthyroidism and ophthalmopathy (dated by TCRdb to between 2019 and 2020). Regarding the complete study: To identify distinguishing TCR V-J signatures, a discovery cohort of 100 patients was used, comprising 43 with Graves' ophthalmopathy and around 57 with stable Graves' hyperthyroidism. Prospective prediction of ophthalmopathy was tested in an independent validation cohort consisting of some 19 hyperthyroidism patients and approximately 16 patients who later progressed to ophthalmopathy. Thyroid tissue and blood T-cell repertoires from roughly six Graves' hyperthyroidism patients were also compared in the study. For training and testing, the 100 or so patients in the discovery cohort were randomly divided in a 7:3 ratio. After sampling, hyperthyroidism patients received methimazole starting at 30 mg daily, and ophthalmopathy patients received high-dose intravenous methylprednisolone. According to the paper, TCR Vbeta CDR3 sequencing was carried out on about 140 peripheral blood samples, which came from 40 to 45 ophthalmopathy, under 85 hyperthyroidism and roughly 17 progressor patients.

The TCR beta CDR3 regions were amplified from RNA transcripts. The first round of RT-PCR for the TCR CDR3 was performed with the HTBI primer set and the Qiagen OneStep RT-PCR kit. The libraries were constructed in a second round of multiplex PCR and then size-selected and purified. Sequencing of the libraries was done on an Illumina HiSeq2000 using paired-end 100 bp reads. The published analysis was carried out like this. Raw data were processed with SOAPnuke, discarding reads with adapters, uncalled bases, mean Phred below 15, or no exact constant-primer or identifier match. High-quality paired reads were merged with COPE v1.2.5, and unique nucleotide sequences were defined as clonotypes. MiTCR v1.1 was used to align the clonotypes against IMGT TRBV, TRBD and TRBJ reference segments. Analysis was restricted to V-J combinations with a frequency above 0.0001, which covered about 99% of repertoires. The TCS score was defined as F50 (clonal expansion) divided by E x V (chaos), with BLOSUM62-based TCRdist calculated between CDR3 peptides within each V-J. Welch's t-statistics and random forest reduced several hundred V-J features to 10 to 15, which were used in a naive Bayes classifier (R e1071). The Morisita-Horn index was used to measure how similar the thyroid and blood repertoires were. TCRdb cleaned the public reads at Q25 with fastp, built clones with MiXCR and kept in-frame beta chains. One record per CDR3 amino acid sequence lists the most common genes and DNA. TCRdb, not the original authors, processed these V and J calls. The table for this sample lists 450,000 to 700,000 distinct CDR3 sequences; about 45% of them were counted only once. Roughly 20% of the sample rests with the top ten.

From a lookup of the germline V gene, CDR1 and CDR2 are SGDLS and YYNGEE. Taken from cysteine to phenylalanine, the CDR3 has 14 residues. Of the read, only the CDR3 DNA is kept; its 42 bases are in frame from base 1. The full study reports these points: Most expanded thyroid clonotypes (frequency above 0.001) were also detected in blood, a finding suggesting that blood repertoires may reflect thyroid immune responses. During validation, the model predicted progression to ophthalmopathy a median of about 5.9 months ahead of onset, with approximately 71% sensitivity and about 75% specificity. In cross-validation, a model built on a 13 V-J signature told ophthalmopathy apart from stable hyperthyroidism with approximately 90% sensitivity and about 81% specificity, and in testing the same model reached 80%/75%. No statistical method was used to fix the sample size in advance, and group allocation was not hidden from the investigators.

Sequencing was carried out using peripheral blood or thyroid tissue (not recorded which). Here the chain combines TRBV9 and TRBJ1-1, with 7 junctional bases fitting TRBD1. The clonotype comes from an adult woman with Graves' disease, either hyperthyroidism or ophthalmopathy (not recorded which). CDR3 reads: CGSRKTGSVTEAFF. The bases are TGTGGCAGCAGGAAGACAGGGTCGGTCACTGAAGCTTTCTTT.